This T cell receptor (beta chain) was sequenced in a study of blood T cell repertoires in COVID-19. The CDR3 length is 14 residues. Per germline, CDR1 MGHRA and CDR2 YSYEKL. Trimming left V 0 bases short and J 5 bases short, with 8 bases between. The data were produced by immunoSEQ multiplex PCR, yet TCRdb's version contains in-frame clones alone and is incomplete. Here the sample spans some 220,000 clones, approximately 83% being singletons. The specimen sequenced was peripheral blood. The sequence was obtained from a human donor in a cohort sampled during active COVID-19. The V gene is TRBV4-1, the J gene TRBJ1-5; D not certain. The CDR3 loop reads CASSQDHRDQPQHF. The DNA of the CDR3 is TGCGCCAGCAGCCAAGATCACAGAGATCAGCCCCAGCATTTT.